This TCR beta chain appears in the sequencing data of a study of identical twins. TCRdb analysed the 5' RACE reads with MiXCR anew, one entry per CDR3 protein. This sample has approximately 530,000 distinct CDR3 sequences, with approximately 20% found just once. The CDR3 covers 12 residues. V shed 5 bases and J 11 bases; nucleotides not matched to a gene: 6. The sample also formed part of further work on yellow fever vaccine responses in identical twins. That publication notes: The T cell response to vaccination in identical twins was reportedly partly convergent and partly personalized.

This receptor was taken from a woman aged 18-35 years in good health. The sequenced sample consisted of CD4+ T cells sorted from blood. This sequence joins TRBV12-3 or TRBV12-4 and TRBJ2-1, with 7 bases matching TRBD1. The CDR3 nucleotides read TGTGCCAGCAGTCCGACAGGGTCGAAGCAGTTCTTC. Translation: CASSPTGSKQFF.